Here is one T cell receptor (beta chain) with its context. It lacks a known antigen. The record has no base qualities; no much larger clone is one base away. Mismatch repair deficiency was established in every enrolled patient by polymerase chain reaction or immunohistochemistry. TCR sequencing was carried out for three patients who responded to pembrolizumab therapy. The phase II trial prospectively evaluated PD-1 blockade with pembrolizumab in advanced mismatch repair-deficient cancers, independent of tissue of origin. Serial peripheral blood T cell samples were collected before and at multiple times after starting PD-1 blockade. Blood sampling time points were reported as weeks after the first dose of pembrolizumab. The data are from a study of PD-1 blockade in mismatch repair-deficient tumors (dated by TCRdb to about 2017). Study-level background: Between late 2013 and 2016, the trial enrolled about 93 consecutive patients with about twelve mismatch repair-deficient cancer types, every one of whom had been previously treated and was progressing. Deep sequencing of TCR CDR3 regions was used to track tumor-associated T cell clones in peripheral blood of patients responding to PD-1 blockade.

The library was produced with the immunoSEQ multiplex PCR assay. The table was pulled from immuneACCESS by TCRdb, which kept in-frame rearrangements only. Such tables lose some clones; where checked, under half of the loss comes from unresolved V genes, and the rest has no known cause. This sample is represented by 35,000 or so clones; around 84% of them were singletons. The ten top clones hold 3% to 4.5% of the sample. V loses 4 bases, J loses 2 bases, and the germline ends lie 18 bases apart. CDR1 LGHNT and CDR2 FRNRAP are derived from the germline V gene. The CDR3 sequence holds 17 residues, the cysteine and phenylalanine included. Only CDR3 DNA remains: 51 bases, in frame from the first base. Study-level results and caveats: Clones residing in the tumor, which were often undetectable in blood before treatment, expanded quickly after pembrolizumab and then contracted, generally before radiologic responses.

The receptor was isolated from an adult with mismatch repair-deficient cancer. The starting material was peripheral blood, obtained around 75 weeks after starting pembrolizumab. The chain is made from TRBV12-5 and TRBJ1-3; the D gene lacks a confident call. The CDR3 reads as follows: CASGSAPPGYPGNTIYF. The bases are TGTGCTAGTGGTTCAGCCCCTCCAGGTTACCCTGGAAACACCATATATTTT.